The clone carrying this T cell receptor beta chain has a handful of counts. The antigen remains unidentified. TCRdb reprocessed the 5' RACE reads via MiXCR and lists one record per CDR3 protein. Of just under 550,000 distinct CDR3 sequences in the sample, roughly 22% are singletons; the top ten hold under 15%. The sample belongs to a study of T-cell memory formation after mild COVID-19. Study conclusions and caveats: Cross-reactive memory seemingly joined, as some responding clones were found in pre-infection memory.

The sequence came from an adult woman who had mild COVID-19 (a few samples of this study predate the infection). Cell type and time point are not known. The sequencing sample was made of PBMCs or a T cell subset sorted from them (not recorded which).

This CDR3 is CASSQGSEEQYF. DNA of the CDR3: TGTGCCAGCTCGCAGGGAAGTGAGGAGCAGTACTTC. This rearrangement joins TRBV18 to TRBJ2-7; a possible D gene is TRBD1 (5 bases). The CDR3 runs to 12 residues. With 6 bases removed from V and 7 bases from J, the gap between germline ends came to 13 bases. Germline CDR1 and CDR2: KGHSH and LQKENI.